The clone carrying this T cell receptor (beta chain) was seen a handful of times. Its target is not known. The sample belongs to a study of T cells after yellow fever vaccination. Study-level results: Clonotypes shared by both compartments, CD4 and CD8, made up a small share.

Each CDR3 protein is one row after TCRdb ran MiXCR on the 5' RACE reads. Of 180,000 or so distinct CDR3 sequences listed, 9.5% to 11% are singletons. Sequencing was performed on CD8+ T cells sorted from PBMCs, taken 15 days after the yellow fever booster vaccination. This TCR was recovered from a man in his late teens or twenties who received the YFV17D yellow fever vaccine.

The CDR3 DNA is TGCGCCAGCAGCCAGGGCGTCGTGGACACCGGGGAGCTGTTTTTT. This codes for CASSQGVVDTGELFF. The rearrangement links TRBV4-3 to TRBJ2-2; D ambiguous. Deletions cut 3 bases from V and 3 bases from J, with 11 bases between. Germline V gene lookup returns CDR1 LGHNA and CDR2 YSLEER. The CDR3 totals 15 residues.